The next 21 T cell receptor beta chains were all read from a single sample in a study of vaccination effects on CD4 cells after COVID-19. No cognate antigen is known for these TCRs. Before sequencing, viral peptide pools were used by the ViraFEST assay to expand antigen-specific CD4+ T cells. Culture lasted 10 days before CD4+ T cell isolation. Infection dated between March and December 2020, before the Alpha, Beta and Delta variants reached the United States. The table came from immunoSEQ multiplex PCR; TCRdb's copy has only in-frame clones and leaves some out. Of about 19,000 clones in the sample, roughly 80% were seen once. The material sequenced was CD4+ T cells from PBMCs cultured with SARS-CoV-2 spike peptides, taken before COVID-19 vaccination. The origin of the receptors is a human donor who had a prior SARS-CoV-2 infection.

The chain has TRBV14 and TRBJ2-2, with D hard to call. The CDR3 covers 15 residues. Trimming removed 6 bases from V and 3 bases from J, with 14 bases in between. Germline assignment: CDR1 SGHDN and CDR2 FVKESK. The CDR3 sequence: CASSQHVGDTGELFF. Written as DNA, the CDR3 is TGTGCCAGCAGTCAACACGTGGGCGACACCGGGGAGCTGTTTTTT.

The chain is built from TRBV6-5 and TRBJ2-1; 10 bases map to TRBD2. Germline CDR1 and CDR2: MNHEY and SVGAGI. The CDR3 sequence is 15 residues long. Trimming cost V 6 bases and J 4 bases; bases outside gene matches: 6. For the CDR3, the DNA is TGTGCCAGCAGACCGACTAGCGGGTCTTACAATGAGCAGTTCTTC. This encodes CASRPTSGSYNEQFF.

The gene calls are TRBV7-9 and TRBJ2-4; D remains unclear. Germline V gene sequence: CDR1 SEHNR, CDR2 FQNEAQ (reference sequence). The CDR3 length is 15 residues. The V end was cut by 3 bases, the J end by 2 bases, with 11 bases between. The CDR3 bases are TGTGCCAGCAGCTTGGTTGGGCAAACCAAAAACATTCAGTACTTC. Translating it yields CASSLVGQTKNIQYF.

V gene TRBV5-1 combines with J gene TRBJ2-2; 9 bases fit TRBD2. CDR1 and CDR2 from the germline V gene are SGHRS and YFSETQ. The ends lost 4 bases at V and 0 bases at J; junction bases unmatched: 4. The CDR3 consists of 16 residues. CDR3 sequence: CASSGASGANTGELFF. CDR3 nucleotide sequence: TGCGCCAGCAGCGGCGCTAGCGGGGCGAACACCGGGGAGCTGTTTTTT.

The V call is TRBV6-5, the J call TRBJ2-3; D tentatively reads TRBD1 or TRBD2 (5 bases each). Per germline, CDR1 MNHEY and CDR2 SVGAGI. V gave up 7 bases and J gave up 8 bases, with 13 bases separating them. This CDR3 contains 12 residues. This CDR3 reads CASNDGGGTQYF. DNA for the CDR3: TGTGCCAGCAACGATGGGGGTGGTACGCAGTATTTT.

The chain joins TRBV5-1 to TRBJ2-2; 8 bases match TRBD1. The germline gives CDR1 SGHRS, CDR2 YFSETQ. The length of the CDR3 is 15 residues. Unmatched junction bases numbered 7, after V lost 2 bases and J lost 7 bases. The CDR3 here is CASSFGQGDGGELFF. Here the CDR3 DNA reads TGCGCCAGCAGCTTTGGACAGGGTGATGGCGGGGAGCTGTTTTTT.

The rearrangement uses TRBV30 and TRBJ1-1; no firm D call. This CDR3 is 12 amino acids long. Per germline, CDR1 GTSNPN and CDR2 SVGIG (reference sequence). Trimming removed 4 bases at V and 5 bases at J, with 11 bases between. CDR3 residues: CAWKRPGTEAFF. Written as DNA, the CDR3 is TGTGCCTGGAAAAGACCGGGGACTGAAGCTTTCTTT.

This clone was found a few times. The V and J genes are TRBV2 and TRBJ2-2; the D gene is possibly TRBD1 (5 bases). Trimming removed 7 bases from V and 6 bases from J, with 18 bases in between. The CDR3 has 15 amino acids. Germline V gives CDR1 SNHLY, CDR2 FYNNEI. CDR3 residues: CASTFGQGSPGELFF. The CDR3 DNA reads TGTGCCAGCACCTTTGGGCAGGGATCTCCCGGGGAGCTGTTTTTT.

This clone was seen only a few times. The chain is built from TRBV4-2 and TRBJ1-1, with 8 bases identical to TRBD1. This CDR3 has 16 residues. V shed 0 bases and J 5 bases; nucleotides not matched to a gene: 8. Germline V gene sequence: CDR1 LGHNA, CDR2 YNFKEQ. The CDR3 DNA sequence: TGTGCCAGCAGCCAAGAAGCTTTGAGACAGGGGACTGAAGCTTTCTTT. Protein product: CASSQEALRQGTEAFF.

By share of the sample, this clone is large. The chain links TRBV6-1 to TRBJ2-2; D unclear. Germline assignment: CDR1 MNHNS and CDR2 SASEGT. Trimming stripped 2 bases from V and 4 bases from J, with 11 bases between. This CDR3 is built from 15 residues. The CDR3 nucleotides read TGTGCCAGCAGTGAACCAGGATTGAGCACCGGGGAGCTGTTTTTT. Amino acids: CASSEPGLSTGELFF.

A few counts support this clone. The CDR3 region is CASIDPGGMNTEAFF. In DNA form, the CDR3 reads TGTGCCAGTATAGATCCGGGCGGGATGAACACTGAAGCTTTCTTT. The genes are TRBV19 and TRBJ1-1; D not certain. From germline, CDR1 is LNHDA and CDR2 SQIVND (reference sequence). The CDR3 covers 15 residues. V dropped 7 bases and J dropped 0 bases, with 15 bases sitting between them.

The rearrangement joins TRBV30 to TRBJ1-5; D is possibly TRBD1 (6 bases). Per germline, CDR1 GTSNPN and CDR2 SVGIG (reference sequence). V was trimmed by 0 bases and J by 0 bases, leaving 9 bases between them. This CDR3 has 15 residues. CDR3 protein: CAWSVGGGSNQPQHF. CDR3 in DNA: TGTGCCTGGAGTGTAGGGGGAGGTAGCAATCAGCCCCAGCATTTT.

This clone was seen just once. The V call is TRBV9, the J call TRBJ2-5, with D possibly being TRBD1 (5 bases). Germline CDR1 is SGDLS and CDR2 is YYNGEE. Trimming removed 0 bases at V and 0 bases at J, with 9 bases between. CDR3 length: 15 amino acids. The CDR3 coding sequence is TGTGCCAGCAGCGTAGCCCCGACAGACCAAGAGACCCAGTACTTC. This translates into CASSVAPTDQETQYF.

This clone was seen a handful of times. V is TRBV19 and J is TRBJ2-2; possible D gene TRBD1, 5 bases. CDR3 size: 14 residues. V dropped 2 bases and J dropped 4 bases, with 8 bases sitting between them. The germline V gene encodes CDR1 LNHDA and CDR2 SQIVND (reference sequence). The CDR3 reads CASSIPGITGELFF. For the CDR3, the DNA is TGTGCCAGTAGTATACCAGGGATCACCGGGGAGCTGTTTTTT.

This clone was recorded once. The chain combines TRBV11-2 with TRBJ2-1; weak D call: TRBD2 (5 bases). With 1 base removed from V and 8 bases from J, the gap between germline ends came to 9 bases. Germline lookup yields CDR1 SGHAT and CDR2 FQNNGV. This CDR3 region has 13 residues. The CDR3 region has the DNA TGTGCCAGCAGCTTAGTCTCTAGCTATGAGCAGTTCTTC. The encoded protein is CASSLVSSYEQFF.

The rearrangement uses TRBV12-3 or TRBV12-4 and TRBJ2-5; either TRBD1 or TRBD2 may supply D (5 bases each). The ends were cut back, 7 bases at V and 4 bases at J, with 10 bases in the middle. This CDR3 region has 12 residues. DNA for the CDR3: TGTGCCAGCACCGGGGCGGCAGAGACCCAGTACTTC. Translating gives CASTGAAETQYF.

This rearrangement joins TRBV11-3 to TRBJ2-3, with 7 bases identical to TRBD2. The V and J ends lost 0 bases and 3 bases, in that order; junction bases with no gene match: 9. The CDR3 runs 17 residues. Germline assignment: CDR1 SGHNT and CDR2 YENEEA. DNA for the CDR3: TGTGCCAGCAGCTTAGATTCAACGGGAGGAGGAACAGATACGCAGTATTTT. This sequence encodes CASSLDSTGGGTDTQYF.

V usage is TRBV2 and J usage is TRBJ2-5; D is possibly TRBD1 (5 bases). The CDR3 runs 14 residues. Trimming pared 3 bases from V and 5 bases from J, leaving 13 bases between. CDR1 SNHLY and CDR2 FYNNEI come from the germline V gene. CDR3 region: CASSDGALGETQYF. DNA for the CDR3: TGTGCCAGCAGTGATGGGGCCTTAGGGGAGACCCAGTACTTC.

This clone was seen more than once but under ten times. This chain uses TRBV7-3 with TRBJ2-2, with D hard to call. There are 13 residues in the CDR3. Trimming removed 0 bases from V and 6 bases from J, with 5 bases in between. Germline CDR1 and CDR2: SGHTA and FQGTGA. The CDR3 here is CASSLTVPGELFF. Here the CDR3 DNA reads TGTGCCAGCAGCTTAACGGTCCCCGGGGAGCTGTTTTTT.

This clone occurred a few times. J is TRBJ1-2 and V is TRBV19; no definite D call. Trimming took 4 bases from V and 5 from J, leaving 11 bases between them. The CDR3 runs 13 residues. In germline, CDR1 is LNHDA, CDR2 SQIVND (reference sequence). CDR3 sequence (DNA): TGTGCCAGTAGTACTACTGGGGTTTATGGCTACACCTTC. Translating it yields CASSTTGVYGYTF.

This chain joins TRBV5-1 and TRBJ2-5; either TRBD1 or TRBD2 may fit D (5 bases each). The CDR3 length is 14 residues. CDR1 and CDR2 from the germline V gene are SGHRS and YFSETQ. The germline V and J ends were trimmed by 4 bases and 5 bases, with 15 bases remaining between them. The CDR3 DNA is TGCGCCAGCAGCCCGGGACCGGAGAGGGAGACCCAGTACTTC. It encodes CASSPGPERETQYF. Looking up the rest from reference TRBV5-1 and TRBJ2-5 gives the full variable domain: KAGVTQTPRYLIKTRGQQVTLSCSPISGHRSVSWYQQTPGQGLQFLFEYFSETQRNKGNFPGRFSGRQFSNSRSEMNVSTLELGDSALYLCASSPGPERETQYFGPGTRLLVL.